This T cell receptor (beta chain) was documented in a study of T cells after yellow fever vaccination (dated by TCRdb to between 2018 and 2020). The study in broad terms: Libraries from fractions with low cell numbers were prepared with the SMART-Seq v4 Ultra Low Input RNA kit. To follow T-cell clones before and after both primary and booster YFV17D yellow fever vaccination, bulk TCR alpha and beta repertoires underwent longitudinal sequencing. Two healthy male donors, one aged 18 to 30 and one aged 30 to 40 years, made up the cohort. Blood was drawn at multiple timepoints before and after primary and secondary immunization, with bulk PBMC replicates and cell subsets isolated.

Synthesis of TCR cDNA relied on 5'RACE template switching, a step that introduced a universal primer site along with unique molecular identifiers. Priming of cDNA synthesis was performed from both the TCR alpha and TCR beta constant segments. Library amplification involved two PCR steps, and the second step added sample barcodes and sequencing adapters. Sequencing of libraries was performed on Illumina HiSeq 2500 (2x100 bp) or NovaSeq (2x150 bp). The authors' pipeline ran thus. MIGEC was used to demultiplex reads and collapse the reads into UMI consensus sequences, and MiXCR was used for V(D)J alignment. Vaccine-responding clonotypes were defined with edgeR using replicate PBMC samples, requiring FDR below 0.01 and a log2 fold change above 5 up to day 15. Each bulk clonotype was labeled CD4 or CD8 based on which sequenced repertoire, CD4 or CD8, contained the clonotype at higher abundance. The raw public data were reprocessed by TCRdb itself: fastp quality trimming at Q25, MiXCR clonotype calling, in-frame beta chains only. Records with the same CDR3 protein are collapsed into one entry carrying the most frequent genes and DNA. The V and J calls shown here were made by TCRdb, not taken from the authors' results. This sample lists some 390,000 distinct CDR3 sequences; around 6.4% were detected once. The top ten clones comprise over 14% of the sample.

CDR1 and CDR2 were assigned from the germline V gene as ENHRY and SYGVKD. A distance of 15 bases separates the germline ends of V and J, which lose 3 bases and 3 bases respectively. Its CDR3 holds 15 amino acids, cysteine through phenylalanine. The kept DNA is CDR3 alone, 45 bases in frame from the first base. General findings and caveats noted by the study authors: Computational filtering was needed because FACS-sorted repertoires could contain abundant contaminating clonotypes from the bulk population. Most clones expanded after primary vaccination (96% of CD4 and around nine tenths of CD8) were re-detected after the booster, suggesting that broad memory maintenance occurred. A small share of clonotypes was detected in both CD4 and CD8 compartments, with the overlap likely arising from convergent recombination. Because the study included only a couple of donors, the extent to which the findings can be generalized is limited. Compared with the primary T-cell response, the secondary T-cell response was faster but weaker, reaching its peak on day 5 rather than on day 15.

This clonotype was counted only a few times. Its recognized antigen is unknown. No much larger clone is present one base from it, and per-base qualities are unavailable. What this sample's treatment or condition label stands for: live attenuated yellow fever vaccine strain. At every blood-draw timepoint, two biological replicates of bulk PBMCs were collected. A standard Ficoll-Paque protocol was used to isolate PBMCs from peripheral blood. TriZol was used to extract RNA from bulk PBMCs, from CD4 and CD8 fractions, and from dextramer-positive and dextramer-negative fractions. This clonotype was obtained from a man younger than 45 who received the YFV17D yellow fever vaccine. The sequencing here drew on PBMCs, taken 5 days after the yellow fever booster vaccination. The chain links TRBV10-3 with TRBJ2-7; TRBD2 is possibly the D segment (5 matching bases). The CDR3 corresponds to CAISEEGFSSYEQYF. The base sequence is TGTGCCATCAGTGAAGAGGGATTCTCAAGCTACGAGCAGTACTTC.